A selection of T cell receptor beta chains follows, all from one sample in a study of spatial heterogeneity in lung cancer. Using its own MiXCR run on the 5' RACE reads, TCRdb lists one record per CDR3 protein. This table holds some 96,000 distinct CDR3 sequences, about 4.4% found once. The specimen was lung tumor tissue, collected at surgery. The receptors were sampled from a male donor with early-stage non-small cell lung cancer. Both conserved end residues are part of each CDR3. A D gene is named only where the DNA matches it firmly. Size tells how often a clone was seen (once, few, many) or the class of an expanded clone, and some rows leave it out.

abundance	d_gene	v_gene	j_gene	CDR3aa	CDR3nt
few	-	TRBV20-1	TRBJ2-7	CSAKGRLSSYEQYF	TGCAGTGCTAAGGGACGGCTGAGCTCCTACGAGCAGTACTTC
-	TRBD2	TRBV7-9	TRBJ2-7	CASSRVAGVNEQYF	TGTGCCAGCAGCCGGGTGGCGGGAGTCAACGAGCAGTACTTC
many	-	TRBV5-1	TRBJ2-5	CASSYQRGATGTQYF	TGCGCCAGCAGCTATCAACGGGGGGCTACGGGGACCCAGTACTTC
many	-	TRBV10-3	TRBJ2-3	CAINRSGGDTDTQYF	TGTGCCATCAATCGGTCGGGGGGCGATACAGATACGCAGTATTTT
many	TRBD2	TRBV28	TRBJ2-5	CASSLASGSRKTQYF	TGTGCCAGCAGTTTAGCTAGCGGGAGTAGGAAGACCCAGTACTTC
many	-	TRBV5-1	TRBJ2-2	CASSLPRKTLNAGSYTGELFF	TGCGCCAGCAGCTTGCCAAGAAAGACCCTGAACGCGGGGAGTTACACCGGGGAGCTGTTTTTT
many	-	TRBV5-5	TRBJ2-7	CASSPPLTLSYEQYF	TGTGCCAGCAGCCCCCCCCTGACACTCTCCTACGAGCAGTACTTC
many	TRBD2	TRBV6-5	TRBJ2-7	CASTLAGGAEQYF	TGTGCCAGCACCTTAGCGGGAGGAGCCGAGCAGTACTTC
many	-	TRBV4-1	TRBJ1-2	CASSQDPGAGGYTF	TGCGCCAGCAGCCAAGATCCGGGGGCTGGCGGCTACACCTTC
many	TRBD1	TRBV20-1	TRBJ1-2	CSARPGTDYGYTF	TGCAGTGCTAGACCCGGGACAGACTATGGCTACACCTTC
many	-	TRBV20-1	TRBJ2-7	CSAPRPQEGSYEQYF	TGCAGTGCTCCACGACCCCAGGAGGGATCTTACGAGCAGTACTTC
many	-	TRBV12-3/TRBV12-4	TRBJ1-6	CASSLWSGSPLHF	TGTGCCAGCAGTTTATGGAGTGGCTCACCCCTCCACTTT
many	-	TRBV5-1	TRBJ2-3	CASSLDRETDTQYF	TGCGCCAGCAGCTTGGACCGGGAGACAGATACGCAGTATTTT
many	TRBD1	TRBV6-5	TRBJ2-3	CASSYSIGQGALDTQYF	TGTGCCAGCAGTTACTCGATAGGACAGGGGGCTTTAGATACGCAGTATTTT
many	-	TRBV5-5	TRBJ2-1	CASRWGETPPVF	TGTGCCAGCAGATGGGGGGAGACACCTCCCGTATTC
many	-	TRBV15	TRBJ2-7	CATSTDRTLPYEQYF	TGTGCCACCAGCACCGACAGGACTCTACCCTACGAGCAGTACTTC
many	-	TRBV3-1	TRBJ2-7	CASSQGQSLLYF	TGTGCCAGCAGCCAAGGTCAATCCCTCCTCTACTTC
many	-	TRBV16	TRBJ1-1	CASSSWTSPEAFF	TGTGCCAGCAGTTCTTGGACGTCCCCTGAAGCTTTCTTT
few	TRBD2	TRBV5-1	TRBJ2-1	CASSLAVGLADNEQFF	TGCGCCAGCAGCTTGGCCGTAGGACTAGCGGACAATGAGCAGTTCTTC